Listed here is a single T cell receptor beta chain. These data originate in a study of shared clonotypes between healthy human individuals. Here immunoSEQ multiplex PCR was the method, and the copy in TCRdb shows in-frame clones only, minus some. The table records about 2.1 million clones, around 93% of them present only once. The CDR3 runs to 14 residues. CDR1 and CDR2 (germline): SEHNR, FQNEAQ (reference sequence). V was cut by 2 bases and J by 8 bases, with 15 bases left in between. Naive CD8 cells lacked CD45RO, underwent positive selection for CCR7 and left out terminally differentiated effector memory CD45RA+ cells.

The source is a man aged 18 to 35 in good health. Some clones in this sample may be carry-over from other donors' samples. The sequencing sample was made of naive CD8+ T cells from PBMCs. V is TRBV7-9 and J is TRBJ2-5; the D gene is possibly TRBD1 (6 bases). CDR3 amino acids: CASSLTTGRGTQYF. The CDR3 DNA is TGTGCCAGCAGCTTAACAACAGGGAGAGGAACCCAGTACTTC.